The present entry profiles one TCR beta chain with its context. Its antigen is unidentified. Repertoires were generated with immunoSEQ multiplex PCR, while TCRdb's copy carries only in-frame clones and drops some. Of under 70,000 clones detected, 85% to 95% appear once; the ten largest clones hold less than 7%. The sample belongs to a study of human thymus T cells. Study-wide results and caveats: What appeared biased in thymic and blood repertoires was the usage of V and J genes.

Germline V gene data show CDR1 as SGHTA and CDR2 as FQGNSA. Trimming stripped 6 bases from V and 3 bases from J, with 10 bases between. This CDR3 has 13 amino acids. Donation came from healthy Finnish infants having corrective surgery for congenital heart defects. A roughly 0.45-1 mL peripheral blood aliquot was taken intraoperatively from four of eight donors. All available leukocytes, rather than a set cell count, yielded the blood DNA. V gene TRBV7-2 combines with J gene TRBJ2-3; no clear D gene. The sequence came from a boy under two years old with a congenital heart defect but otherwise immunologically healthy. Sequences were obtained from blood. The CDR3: CASRSTATDTQYF. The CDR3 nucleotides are TGTGCCAGCAGATCCACCGCGACAGATACGCAGTATTTT.